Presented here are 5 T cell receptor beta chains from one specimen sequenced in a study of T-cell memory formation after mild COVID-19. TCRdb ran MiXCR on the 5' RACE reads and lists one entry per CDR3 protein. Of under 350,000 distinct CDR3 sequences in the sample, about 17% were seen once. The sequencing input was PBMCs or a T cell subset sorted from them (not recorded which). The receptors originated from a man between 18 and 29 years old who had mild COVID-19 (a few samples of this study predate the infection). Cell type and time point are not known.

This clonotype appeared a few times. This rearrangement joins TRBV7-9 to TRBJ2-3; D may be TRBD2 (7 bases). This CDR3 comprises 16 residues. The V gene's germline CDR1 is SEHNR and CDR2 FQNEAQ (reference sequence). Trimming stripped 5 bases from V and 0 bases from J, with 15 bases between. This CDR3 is CASSPPGGASTDTQYF. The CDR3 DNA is TGTGCCAGCAGCCCACCGGGGGGCGCCAGCACAGATACGCAGTATTTT.

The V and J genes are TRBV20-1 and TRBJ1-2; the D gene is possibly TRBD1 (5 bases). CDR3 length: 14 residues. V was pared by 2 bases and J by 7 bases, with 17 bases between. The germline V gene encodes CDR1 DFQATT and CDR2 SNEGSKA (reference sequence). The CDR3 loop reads CSARPRGELGGYTF. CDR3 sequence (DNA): TGCAGTGCTAGACCCCGGGGGGAATTAGGTGGCTACACCTTC.

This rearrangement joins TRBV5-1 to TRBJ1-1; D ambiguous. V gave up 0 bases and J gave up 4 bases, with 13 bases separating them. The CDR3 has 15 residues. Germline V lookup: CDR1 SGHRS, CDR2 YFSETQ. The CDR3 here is CASSLDGIVGTEAFF. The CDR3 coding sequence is TGCGCCAGCAGCTTGGACGGGATAGTTGGCACTGAAGCTTTCTTT.

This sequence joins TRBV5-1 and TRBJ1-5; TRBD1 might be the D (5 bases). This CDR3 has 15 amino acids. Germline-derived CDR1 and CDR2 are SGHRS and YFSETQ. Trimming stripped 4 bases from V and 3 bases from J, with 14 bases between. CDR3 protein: CASSRDGGTNQPQHF. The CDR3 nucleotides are TGCGCCAGCAGCCGGGACGGGGGAACCAATCAGCCCCAGCATTTT.

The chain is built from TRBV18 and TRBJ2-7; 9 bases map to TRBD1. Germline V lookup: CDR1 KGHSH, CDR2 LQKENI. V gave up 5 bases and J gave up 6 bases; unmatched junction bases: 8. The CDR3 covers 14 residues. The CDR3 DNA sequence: TGTGCCAGCTCATCATACGGGACAGGGATCGAGCAGTACTTC. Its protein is CASSSYGTGIEQYF.